The present TCR beta chain was sequenced within a study of cytomegalovirus exposure and HLA in healthy donors (dated 2017 in TCRdb). Context from the whole study: An earlier analysis of approximately 640 of the donors reported approximately 270 Gb of sequence data and 100 million to 140 million unique TCR beta sequences from roughly 180 million T cells. An early release covering 500 to 750 HLA-typed donors comprised about 300 gigabases of sequencing data and roughly 86 million unique TCR sequences. Of the approximately 400 genotyped donors, around 81% fell in the genetic ancestry cluster associated with self-reported Caucasian donors. The aim of the study was to test whether cataloging public T cell receptors could identify signatures of past pathogen exposure. Using immunosequencing, the study profiled T cell repertoires from around 670 subjects and related those repertoires to cytomegalovirus serostatus. A separate validation cohort of 100 to 150 different subjects was used in addition to the roughly 620-subject first cohort. To predict cytomegalovirus infection status, the study brought together high-throughput TCR immunosequencing, statistical association of individual TCRs with disease status, and machine learning. To study patterns of TCR occurrence, a later analysis re-analyzed previously published TCR beta repertoires from hundreds of donors and added high-resolution HLA genotyping. Rather than drawing on any new phenotypic data, the later analysis identified candidate immune exposures from TCR beta sequences and the way those sequences occurred across donors. In an earlier analysis of about 590 of the donors, high-throughput TCR beta sequencing was used to judge whether each TCR beta V gene segment behaved as functional or pseudogenic. Donor age, sex, ethnicity and CMV serostatus were collected together with the repertoire data. In a later genetic analysis, genome-wide SNP genotypes for about three fifths of the roughly 670 donors were used, and that subset was treated as a discovery cohort. All discovery cohort repertoires had been generated on a single sequencing platform. Both class I and class II loci were covered by HLA typing, at four-digit resolution. Typing coverage varied by locus: about 629-640 donors for A, B, C, DRB1 and DQB1; approximately 500 for DQA1; around 610 for DPA1; approximately 490 for DPB1. A handful of DR-DQ haplotypes were handled as single units for association and clustering because linkage in the cohort was strong. Among several hundred genotyped donors of the cohort, an average of approximately 200,000 unique TCR beta nucleotide sequences was sequenced per donor, of which 15% to 20% were non-productive. Summary of the overall study and its limitations: A later analysis associated some 17,000 TCR beta sequences with specific HLA alleles at a false discovery rate of 0.05. According to a later analysis, TCR association rates differed among HLA loci, with DRB1 alleles showing the most associated TCRs and HLA-C alleles showing the fewest. The sequencing pipeline was judged likely to have produced a cluster of highly shared sequence variants as a technical artifact. Most CMV-associated TCR beta chains appeared to be HLA-restricted in a later analysis, and the HLA associations seemed to be driven largely by CMV exposure. Cytomegalovirus status was reported to be diagnosed by the classifier with high specificity and sensitivity in both the original and validation cohorts. In the study, 150 to 200 TCR beta chains were listed as associated with cytomegalovirus. An earlier analysis of some 590 of the donors showed that most TCR beta V segments appeared in productive rearrangements either about 90% or about 30% of the time, which broadly matched IMGT annotations. Because counts were too low, seventeen rarely observed V segments, including chromosome 9 orphons, were excluded from the earlier analysis of roughly 580 of the donors. An association between a missense DCLRE1C variant and V-gene and J-gene trimming of TCR beta chains was found in a later genetic analysis and replicated in an independent cohort. The 87-base-pair reads could not distinguish some IMGT-functional V segments, including TRBV6-2 and TRBV6-3, so those segments were excluded. While some public TCRs were present in many individuals, most TCR sequences turned up only very rarely across donors. Linkage disequilibrium might explain the correlated functional status among segregating V segments, but an unknown experimental factor could not be excluded. In a later analysis, HLA-associated TCR beta chains were found to be more clonally expanded and to have lower generation probabilities than equally common non-associated chains. It was suggested by the authors that the approach could potentially be generalized to other disease states and immunological phenotypes. A later genetic analysis reported fewer N-insertions in productive TCRs among donors in an Asian-associated ancestry cluster than the roughly 640-donor mean. The presence/absence analyses assumed that sequencing depth was roughly uniform across donors, and that assumption may not be true. A few of the identified cytomegalovirus-associated TCR beta chains were confirmed in vitro to be specific for cytomegalovirus antigens. A further reported finding was that TCR beta sequences accurately predicted the HLA-A and HLA-B alleles for most subjects in the first cohort. Assigning TCR associations to individual alleles was difficult when HLA alleles, especially DR and DQ, strongly co-occurred. Because HLA typing was unavailable for some donors at each locus, only the typed subset was used in association tests. The only immune exposure information available for the cohort was CMV serostatus. Only TCR beta chains were sequenced in this cohort, and the absence of alpha or paired-chain data limited detectable features. Several of the top co-occurrence clusters appeared to be linked to parvovirus B19, influenza, CMV and Epstein-Barr virus, according to a later analysis.

Note on this clone: No antigen is known for it. No much larger clone exists at a distance of one base, and base qualities are not known.

V trim: 4 bases; J trim: 5 bases; unmatched bases: 2. CDR1 and CDR2 were assigned from the germline V gene as SGHRS and YFSETQ. The CDR3, cysteine through phenylalanine, is 14 amino acids long. Only the CDR3 DNA stays, 42 bases, in frame from base 1. The cohort comprised some 700 healthy bone marrow donors. At the time of sampling, every cohort member was nominally healthy, though immune exposures that went unrecorded were likely present. The donor tested CMV seropositive and was one of the 289 seropositive cohort members. Every donor gave a peripheral blood sample, and the peripheral blood mononuclear cells from that sample were used for TCR beta sequencing. The Qiagen DNeasy Blood Extraction Kit was used to extract genomic DNA from the blood cell samples. Library creation used the immunoSEQ multiplex PCR assay. For the multiplex PCR, a mixture combining 60 forward primers for TCR Vbeta segments and 13 reverse primers for TCR Jbeta segments was used. Amplification of the CDR3 region of rearranged TCR beta genes was performed with a multiplex PCR assay on genomic DNA. On the Illumina HiSeq System, the amplified TCR beta libraries were sequenced as 87-base-pair reads. Under the source paper's analysis protocol: A later analysis tallied roughly 78 million unique TCR beta chains across the 666 repertoires, and about 10 million of those chains were shared by two or more donors. A nearest-neighbor algorithm error-corrected the raw reads and collapsed the reads into unique sequences, merging closely related sequences to remove PCR and sequencing errors. Alignment of CDR3 sequences to IMGT reference sequences was used to assign V, D and J gene segments. For a sequence to be retained, a match of at least six nucleotides was required to both a V gene segment and a J gene segment. Rearrangements were classified as productive when the CDR3 lacked stop codons and remained in frame with V and J, and all other rearrangements were classified as non-productive. Following IMGT convention, CDR3 was defined as the stretch from the second conserved V-encoded cysteine to the conserved J-encoded phenylalanine. Sequences without an unambiguous match to a single V gene segment were excluded from the earlier analysis of 450 to 650 of the donors. An earlier analysis of several hundred of the donors called V segments functional above 56.7% productive rearrangements and segregating when the between-donor standard deviation exceeded 5%. A statistical classification framework was built to diagnose cytomegalovirus status from the catalog of TCR beta chain sequences. In a later analysis, V and J genes were assigned by comparing TCR nucleotide sequences against IMGT/GENE-DB human TR gene sequences. Using the TCRdist pipeline, a later analysis assigned CDR3 sequences along with most-parsimonious VDJ recombination scenarios. A later analysis defined each TCR beta chain by its CDR3 amino acid sequence plus V-gene family, and excluded reads lacking a unique V-gene family. As a way to deal with suspected cross-contamination and a sequencing artifact, a later analysis dropped roughly 600 nucleotide sequences that were highly shared and had low generation probability. For each public chain, a later analysis derived a clonal expansion index from normalized ranks of inferred template counts within each repertoire. Generation probabilities in a later analysis came from a VDJ recombination model fitted to out-of-frame rearrangements, and those results were checked against IGoR. In a later analysis, TCR-TCR, TCR-HLA and TCR-CMV co-occurrence was scored with hypergeometric tests, and a repertoire-size bias correction was applied to TCR pairs. In a later analysis, false discovery rates were estimated by permuting HLA or CMV assignments 20 times. In a later analysis, co-occurring TCRs were grouped using DBSCAN, with TCRdist sequence similarity added in when clustering inside HLA-allele-positive subsets. Co-occurrence clustering excluded repertoires with fewer than 30,000 or more than 120,000 public chains, plus five with anomalous nucleotide sharing. TCRdb re-hosts the immuneACCESS table, in-frame sequences only. Its copies lack some clones; in the studies checked, an unresolved V gene accounts for under half of them, and the cause for the rest is not known. V and J calls and clone size are those listed in that table; D and trimming were worked out from the DNA. This sample is represented by about 110,000 clones; roughly 69% of them were singletons. The ten largest clones represent about 2.5% of the sample.

The V gene is TRBV5-1 and the J gene is TRBJ1-4, with 10 junctional bases fitting TRBD1. The receptor was derived from a man aged 45-65 years in good health and CMV-seropositive. The sequencing input was PBMCs. The CDR3 in this case is CASSPGQGNEKLFF. The nucleotide sequence is TGCGCCAGCAGCCCGGGACAGGGGAATGAAAAACTGTTTTTT.